A single sample is the source of the 26 T cell receptor beta chains below, sequenced in a study of blood T cell repertoires in COVID-19. Data came from immunoSEQ multiplex PCR; TCRdb stores just in-frame clones and leaves some out. The profile shows 15,000 to 20,000 clones, around 84% of them singletons. Material for sequencing was peripheral blood. These receptors were taken from a human donor with active COVID-19. The donor label of this sample is uncertain.

V is TRBV6-5 and J is TRBJ2-1; tentative D call: TRBD2 (6 bases). The CDR3 runs 15 residues. V lost 2 bases and J lost 5, with 13 bases in between. Looked up from germline, CDR1 is MNHEY and CDR2 is SVGAGI. For the CDR3, the DNA is TGTGCCAGCAGTTACAGTAGCGGAGACGACAATGAGCAGTTCTTC. Translated, it gives CASSYSSGDDNEQFF.

The chain recombines TRBV15 with TRBJ2-7; 7 bases agree with TRBD2. Germline lookup yields CDR1 LNHNV and CDR2 YYDKDF (reference sequence). The CDR3 covers 14 residues. The V and J ends lost 4 bases and 0 bases, in that order; junction bases with no gene match: 3. The CDR3 DNA is TGTGCCACCAGCACGCGGGGGAGCTCCTACGAGCAGTACTTC. Protein sequence: CATSTRGSSYEQYF.

The rearrangement links TRBV12-3 or TRBV12-4 to TRBJ2-7, with D possibly matching TRBD1 (6 bases). The length of the CDR3 is 13 residues. V lost 3 bases and J 3 bases, leaving 9 bases between the germline ends. This CDR3 is CASSLNRVYEQYF. The DNA for the CDR3 is TGTGCCAGCAGTTTGAACAGGGTCTACGAGCAGTACTTC.

The chain has TRBV4-1 and TRBJ2-7, with 11 bases aligning to TRBD1. J lost 2 bases, V lost 0 bases, and 12 bases had no gene match. Germline CDR1 reads MGHRA; CDR2 reads YSYEKL. The CDR3 contains 19 residues. The CDR3 region has the DNA TGCGCCAGCAGCCAAGAGGGGCTTCGACCGGGACAGGGGGCCTACGAGCAGTACTTC. Translating gives CASSQEGLRPGQGAYEQYF.

This chain links TRBV5-1 with TRBJ2-1; the D gene is possibly TRBD2 (5 bases). In germline, CDR1 is SGHRS, CDR2 YFSETQ. CDR3 length: 15 residues. V was shortened by 4 bases and J by 0 bases, with 11 bases between the two germline ends. The CDR3 bases are TGCGCCAGCAGCCGGGATCACAGCTCCTACAATGAGCAGTTCTTC. This gives the protein CASSRDHSSYNEQFF.

V is TRBV19 and J is TRBJ1-3; D unclear. V lost 0 bases and J lost 0, with 9 bases in between. The CDR3 sequence is 16 residues long. CDR1 is LNHDA and CDR2 is SQIVND in the germline V gene (reference sequence). CDR3 nucleotides: TGTGCCAGTAGTATAGACGGGAGAAGCTCTGGAAACACCATATATTTT. Translation gives CASSIDGRSSGNTIYF.

V usage is TRBV5-6 and J usage is TRBJ2-6; D might be TRBD1 (6 bases). Germline CDR1 and CDR2: SGHDT and YYEEEE. CDR3 size: 17 residues. The ends were cut back, 3 bases at V and 0 bases at J, with 13 bases in the middle. CDR3 loop: CASSSIKQGSGANVLTF. DNA of the CDR3: TGTGCCAGCAGCTCGATTAAACAGGGCTCTGGGGCCAACGTCCTGACTTTC.

This rearrangement joins TRBV18 to TRBJ2-7; 9 nucleotides match TRBD1. Germline assignment: CDR1 KGHSH and CDR2 LQKENI. J lost 6 bases, V lost 2 bases, and 8 bases had no gene match. This CDR3 spans 15 amino acids. CDR3 coding DNA: TGTGCCAGCTCACCAGGGACAGGGATGTTGTTCGAGCAGTACTTC. Protein: CASSPGTGMLFEQYF.

This chain uses TRBV24-1 with TRBJ1-5; D is perhaps TRBD1 (6 bases). Germline V CDR1 and CDR2: KGHDR, SFDVKD. CDR3 length: 13 residues. The V and J ends lost 9 bases and 5 bases respectively, with 13 bases between them. The CDR3 DNA reads TGTGCCACCGGCAGGGGAAGCGATCAGCCCCAGCATTTT. Translating it yields CATGRGSDQPQHF.

The rearrangement joins TRBV7-2 to TRBJ2-3, with D possibly TRBD1 on 5 matching bases. CDR1 is SGHTA, CDR2 FQGNSA, per germline. The CDR3 consists of 14 residues. Trimming cost V 5 bases and J 1 base, with 10 bases left between them. The CDR3, as DNA: TGTGCCAGCAGCCGGACACTTCGCACAGATACGCAGTATTTT. Amino acid sequence: CASSRTLRTDTQYF.

The rearrangement links TRBV27 to TRBJ2-7; D possibly corresponds to TRBD1 (7 bases). V lost 5 bases and J 3 bases, leaving 23 bases between the germline ends. In germline, CDR1 is MNHEY, CDR2 SMNVEV (reference sequence). This CDR3 spans 17 amino acids. The CDR3 DNA sequence: TGTGCCAGCAGTATGGGTGACGCAGGGGGGTTCTACTACGAGCAGTACTTC. As protein: CASSMGDAGGFYYEQYF.

This clone was seen only once. The chain uses TRBV19 and TRBJ1-5, with 8 bases identical to TRBD1. The CDR3 runs 15 residues. V dropped 6 bases and J dropped 0; count of bases not matched to a gene: 4. Germline V gene sequence: CDR1 LNHDA, CDR2 SQIVND (reference sequence). The CDR3 here is CASRITGGSNQPQHF. The CDR3 coding sequence is TGTGCCAGTAGAATAACAGGGGGTAGCAATCAGCCCCAGCATTTT.

The chain carries TRBV7-8 and TRBJ2-1, with 7 bases that match TRBD1. The CDR3 loop spans 15 amino acids. The germline CDR1 and CDR2 sequences are SGHVS and FQNEAQ. The trim removed 1 base at V and 6 bases at J, leaving 6 bases unmatched. DNA for the CDR3: TGTGCCAGCAGCTTAGGGCAGGGGGTACGCAATGAGCAGTTCTTC. Its protein is CASSLGQGVRNEQFF.

The chain carries TRBV4-3 and TRBJ2-2; possible D gene TRBD1, 7 bases. Germline V gives CDR1 LGHNA, CDR2 YSLEER. The germline V and J ends were trimmed by 5 bases and 2 bases, with 12 bases remaining between them. The CDR3 is 15 amino acids. DNA of the CDR3: TGCGCCAGCAGCGCGGGACAGTACAACACCGGGGAGCTGTTTTTT. It codes for CASSAGQYNTGELFF.

The chain joins TRBV6-5 to TRBJ2-5, with D hard to call. CDR1 and CDR2 from the germline V gene are MNHEY and SVGAGI. The CDR3 runs 12 residues. Trimming took off 2 bases at V and 5 bases at J, with 6 bases between the two ends. This CDR3 is CASSYPPETQYF. The CDR3 DNA follows: TGTGCCAGCAGTTACCCCCCTGAGACCCAGTACTTC.

V and J are TRBV11-2 and TRBJ1-3; D is perhaps TRBD1 (6 bases). Between the trimmed V and J ends, which lost 5 bases and 2 bases, there was a span of 16 bases. The CDR3 covers 16 residues. Per the germline V gene, CDR1 is SGHAT and CDR2 is FQNNGV. The CDR3 DNA reads as TGTGCCAGCAGCCCCCGCTCCAGGGGTGCTGGAAACACCATATATTTT. This codes for CASSPRSRGAGNTIYF. Filled out from reference TRBV11-2 and TRBJ1-3, the complete variable domain reads EAGVAQSPRYKIIEKRQSVAFWCNPISGHATLYWYQQILGQGPKLLIQFQNNGVVDDSQLPKDRFSAERLKGVDSTLKIQPAKLEDSAVYLCASSPRSRGAGNTIYFGEGSWLTVV.

V is TRBV4-3 and J is TRBJ1-4; D is ambiguous. V was shortened by 0 bases and J by 7 bases, with 18 bases between the two germline ends. CDR3 length equals 17 residues. Germline CDR1 LGHNA, CDR2 YSLEER. The CDR3 protein is CASSQDHMVAGFEKLFF. The CDR3 nucleotides read TGCGCCAGCAGCCAAGATCATATGGTGGCAGGATTTGAAAAACTGTTTTTT.

V usage is TRBV21-1 and J usage is TRBJ2-7; no DNA check was done on the table's D call, TRBD2. TRBV21-1 is marked as a pseudogene. The CDR3 sequence is 15 residues long. In DNA form, the CDR3 reads TGTGCCAGCAGCAAAAACCCGGGGAGGGCCTACGAGCAGTACTTC. Translated, it gives CASSKNPGRAYEQYF.

The rearrangement links TRBV27 to TRBJ2-7, with unresolved D. This CDR3 has 13 residues. The germline CDR1 and CDR2 sequences are MNHEY and SMNVEV (reference sequence). Deletions cut 5 bases from V and 5 bases from J, with 13 bases between. CDR3 nucleotide sequence: TGTGCCAGCAGTCCCCCCGACCAGGACGAGCAGTACTTC. It codes for CASSPPDQDEQYF.

As DNA, the CDR3 is TGTGCCAGCAGGGAATCTGGCGGTGAGCAGTTCTTC. It translates to CASRESGGEQFF. This chain connects TRBV9 to TRBJ2-1, with no clear D. Germline assignment: CDR1 SGDLS and CDR2 YYNGEE. Trimming took off 5 bases at V and 9 bases at J, with 12 bases between the two ends. CDR3 length: 12 residues.

CDR3 nucleotide sequence: TGTGCCAGCAGCCTACGACTCCGGGGGTATAGCAATCAGCCCCAGCATTTT. Translated, it gives CASSLRLRGYSNQPQHF. V gene TRBV7-8 combines with J gene TRBJ1-5; the D gene is possibly TRBD1 (5 bases). CDR3 length: 17 residues. The ends were cut back, 5 bases at V and 0 bases at J, with 17 bases in the middle. In germline, CDR1 is SGHVS, CDR2 FQNEAQ. Together with reference TRBV7-8 and TRBJ1-5, the CDR3 gives the full variable domain: GAGVSQSPRYKVAKRGQDVALRCDPISGHVSLFWYQQALGQGPEFLTYFQNEAQLDKSGLPSDRFFAERPEGSVSTLKIQRTQQEDSAVYLCASSLRLRGYSNQPQHFGDGTRLSIL.

The chain recombines TRBV10-3 with TRBJ1-1, with D possibly matching TRBD1 (5 bases). The CDR3 has 16 residues. V was pared by 6 bases and J by 5 bases, with 22 bases between. Germline CDR1 is ENHRY and CDR2 is SYGVKD. CDR3 sequence: CAIRGVSGGRWTEAFF. The CDR3 bases are TGTGCCATCAGGGGGGTATCGGGAGGACGGTGGACTGAAGCTTTCTTT.

This clone occurred once. The chain employs TRBV5-6 and TRBJ2-3; TRBD2 matches 8 bases. The CDR3 runs 19 residues. V lost 2 bases, J lost 5 bases, and 19 bases stayed unmatched. Germline V gene sequence: CDR1 SGHDT, CDR2 YYEEEE. CDR3 protein: CASSFFSVFKTSVVDTQYF. As DNA, the CDR3 is TGTGCCAGCAGCTTCTTTTCAGTCTTTAAGACTAGCGTAGTAGATACGCAGTATTTT. The full variable domain, with the rest looked up from reference TRBV5-6 and TRBJ2-3, is DAGVTQSPTHLIKTRGQQVTLRCSPKSGHDTVSWYQQALGQGPQFIFQYYEEEERQRGNFPDRFSGHQFPNYSSELNVNALLLGDSALYLCASSFFSVFKTSVVDTQYFGPGTRLTVL.

This chain links TRBV7-9 with TRBJ2-2; D gene unclear. The CDR3 is made up of 14 amino acids. V was cut by 1 base and J by 7 bases, with 10 bases left in between. Germline CDR1 reads SEHNR; CDR2 reads FQNEAQ (reference sequence). The CDR3 DNA reads as TGTGCCAGCAGCTTAGTAAGATCAGTCGGGGAGCTGTTTTTT. It yields the protein CASSLVRSVGELFF.

This sequence joins TRBV19 and TRBJ1-1; 9 nucleotides agree with TRBD1. The germline CDR1 and CDR2 sequences are LNHDA and SQIVND (reference sequence). The CDR3 consists of 14 residues. V shed 5 bases, J shed 1 base, and the junction held 2 bases outside the gene matches. For the CDR3, the DNA is TGTGCCAGTAGTCCACAGGGGGCGAACACTGAAGCTTTCTTT. It is translated as CASSPQGANTEAFF.

The chain is built from TRBV7-9 and TRBJ1-1; maybe TRBD1 (5 bases). Trimming removed 2 bases from V and 1 base from J, with 8 bases in between. Germline CDR1 reads SEHNR; CDR2 reads FQNEAQ (reference sequence). The CDR3 spans 14 residues. CDR3 residues: CASSLSQGNTEAFF. The CDR3 coding sequence is TGTGCCAGCAGCTTAAGTCAGGGGAACACTGAAGCTTTCTTT.